This is a list of T cell receptor beta chains from one sample in a study of patients and donors after allogeneic stem cell transplantation. TCRdb fed the RT-PCR reads into MiXCR, producing one record per CDR3 protein. The repertoire includes around 200,000 distinct CDR3 sequences, around two fifths of them detected once, and roughly 11% sits in the top ten. Sequenced: blood, either unsorted or a sorted T cell fraction (not recorded which). These receptors were obtained from a human donor who was either an allogeneic HSCT recipient or a stem cell or donor lymphocyte infusion donor (not recorded which). It is not recorded whose cells these are; they may come from a transplant donor. Each CDR3 is given with its conserved first and last residue. Each record gives: D gene, clone size, J gene, V gene, CDR3 protein, CDR3 DNA. D genes are given only for firm matches. A row's size may be missing; if present it is once, few, many or a size class.

>TRBD1|NA|TRBJ1-1|TRBV10-3
CAITPGQATEAFF
TGTGCCATCACTCCGGGACAGGCCACTGAAGCTTTCTTT
>NA|NA|TRBJ1-3|TRBV5-6
CASSRPGNTIYF
TGTGCCAGCAGCCGGCCTGGAAACACCATATATTTT
>NA|NA|TRBJ1-1|TRBV5-1
CASMRGGNTEAFF
TGCGCCAGCATGAGGGGAGGGAACACTGAAGCTTTCTTT
>NA|NA|TRBJ1-2|TRBV18
CASSPRNGRGRDGYTF
TGTGCCAGCTCACCTCGAAATGGCAGGGGCAGAGACGGCTACACCTTC
>NA|NA|TRBJ1-5|TRBV5-1
CASSLEGNSQPQHF
TGCGCCAGCAGCTTGGAGGGGAACAGCCAGCCCCAGCATTTT
>TRBD1|few|TRBJ1-3|TRBV12-3/TRBV12-4
CASRTTGGTGNTIYF
TGTGCCAGCAGGACGACAGGGGGCACTGGAAACACCATATATTTT
>NA|NA|TRBJ1-1|TRBV10-3
CAISERRGTAFF
TGTGCCATCAGTGAGAGGCGGGGGACGGCTTTCTTT
>NA|NA|TRBJ2-7|TRBV5-8
CASSRIRSISYEQYF
TGTGCCAGCAGCCGGATAAGAAGTATCTCCTACGAGCAGTACTTC
>NA|NA|TRBJ1-3|TRBV6-1
CATLQRLSGNTIYF
TGTGCCACCCTTCAACGACTCTCTGGAAACACCATATATTTT
>TRBD1|NA|TRBJ2-7|TRBV2
CASARGLNYEQYF
TGTGCCAGCGCGAGGGGGCTCAACTACGAGCAGTACTTC
>NA|NA|TRBJ2-5|TRBV5-1
CASSLVATAETQYF
TGCGCCAGCAGCTTGGTAGCCACGGCAGAGACCCAGTACTTC
>TRBD1|few|TRBJ2-2|TRBV28
CASSKDRDVDTGELFF
TGTGCCAGCAGCAAAGACAGGGATGTCGACACCGGGGAGCTGTTTTTT
>NA|NA|TRBJ1-4|TRBV27
CASSPLRGTNEKLFF
TGTGCCAGCAGTCCTCTCCGAGGTACTAATGAAAAACTGTTTTTT
>NA|NA|TRBJ2-3|TRBV7-6
CASSPGVGADTQYF
TGTGCCAGCAGCCCAGGCGTTGGGGCAGATACGCAGTATTTT
>NA|few|TRBJ1-5|TRBV6-2/TRBV6-3
CASTPWINQPQHF
TGTGCCAGCACTCCCTGGATCAATCAGCCCCAGCATTTT
>NA|NA|TRBJ1-5|TRBV12-3/TRBV12-4
CASSLERNQPQHF
TGTGCCAGCAGTTTAGAGAGGAATCAGCCCCAGCATTTT
>NA|NA|TRBJ1-5|TRBV6-6
CASSLVLSNQPQHF
TGTGCCAGCAGCCTGGTTCTTAGCAATCAGCCCCAGCATTTT
>NA|NA|TRBJ1-5|TRBV12-3/TRBV12-4
CASSLESDSNQPQHF
TGTGCCAGCAGTCTCGAATCAGATAGCAATCAGCCCCAGCATTTT
>TRBD1|NA|TRBJ1-5|TRBV15
CATSRAPGQLDQPQHF
TGTGCCACCAGCCGAGCTCCGGGACAGCTCGATCAGCCCCAGCATTTT
>NA|medium-sized|TRBJ2-2|TRBV2
CASSYGELFF
TGTGCCAGCAGTTACGGGGAGCTGTTTTTT
>NA|few|TRBJ1-5|TRBV4-2
CASSQEGTLNQPQHF
TGTGCCAGCAGCCAAGAAGGGACGCTCAATCAGCCCCAGCATTTT
>TRBD1|few|TRBJ1-1|TRBV12-3/TRBV12-4
CASSPGTGGEGTEAFF
TGTGCCAGCAGTCCGGGGACAGGGGGAGAGGGCACTGAAGCTTTCTTT
>NA|many|TRBJ1-1|TRBV3-1
CASSQDGGMNTEAFF
TGTGCCAGCAGCCAAGATGGGGGTATGAACACTGAAGCTTTCTTT
>NA|NA|TRBJ2-3|TRBV6-5
CASRDTRDTQYF
TGTGCCAGCAGAGATACAAGGGATACGCAGTATTTT
>NA|few|TRBJ1-1|TRBV29-1
CSVQAGLNTEAFF
TGCAGCGTCCAGGCGGGGTTGAACACTGAAGCTTTCTTT
>NA|NA|TRBJ2-4|TRBV7-2
CASSLVGPSKNIQYF
TGTGCCAGCAGCTTAGTTGGTCCTTCCAAAAACATTCAGTACTTC
>TRBD1|NA|TRBJ1-1|TRBV5-1
CASSLWGQGLRNTEAFF
TGCGCCAGCAGCTTGTGGGGACAGGGTTTACGGAACACTGAAGCTTTCTTT
>NA|few|TRBJ1-1|TRBV9
CASSVTGTSEAFF
TGTGCCAGCAGCGTCACCGGGACTTCTGAAGCTTTCTTT
>NA|few|TRBJ2-3|TRBV12-3/TRBV12-4
CASTLGWGQGATDTQYF
TGTGCCAGCACCCTAGGTTGGGGGCAGGGTGCAACAGATACGCAGTATTTT
>NA|NA|TRBJ1-5|TRBV4-1
CASSQDPGQQWQPQHF
TGCGCCAGCAGCCAAGATCCGGGGCAACAGTGGCAGCCCCAGCATTTT
>TRBD1|NA|TRBJ1-1|TRBV3-1
CASSPRDRLLNTEALF
TGTGCCAGCAGCCCCCGGGACAGACTTTTAAACACTGAAGCTTTGTTT